This TCR beta chain was sequenced during a study of lymphopenia after photon versus proton radiotherapy. Findings and caveats of the study: A bigger post-nadir fall in TCR diversity correlated inversely with survival time in deceased patients. After the lymphocyte nadir, photon-treated repertoires showed oligoclonal expansion, especially of CD8+ Temra cells. Better survival with proton therapy was suggested as possible, not demonstrated. Proton therapy kept repertoires fairly stable, unlike photons, which gained effector/memory cells.

The repertoire was sequenced with immunoSEQ multiplex PCR; TCRdb's copy has only in-frame clones and lacks some. The data contain about 26,000 clones, more than 80% of them singletons. V lost 1 base and J 2 bases, leaving 11 bases between the germline ends. Germline V gene sequence: CDR1 MDHEN, CDR2 SYDVKM. The length of the CDR3 is 16 residues. With respect to this clone: Its antigen is currently unknown.

V usage is TRBV28 and J usage is TRBJ1-4; D gene uncertain. The TCR was taken from a young man with gastric cancer. The sample was peripheral blood, taken from a patient treated with photon-based radiotherapy. The CDR3 DNA reads as TGTGCCAGCAGTTTATTGCCGTACTGGACTAATGAAAAACTGTTTTTT. Its protein product is CASSLLPYWTNEKLFF.